The sequence of this T cell receptor (beta chain) was determined in a study of graft-versus-host responses after intestinal transplantation. Study summary: Each patient got anti-thymocyte globulin induction, then tacrolimus and steroids for around three years.

The CDR3 runs 16 residues. Germline CDR1 reads SGHRS; CDR2 reads YFSETQ. V dropped 7 bases and J dropped 0 bases, with 16 bases sitting between them. Overall study findings and caveats: There was an association between peak levels of circulating GvH clones and early post-transplant HvG declines.

Sequencing was performed with immunoSEQ multiplex PCR; in TCRdb, only in-frame clones are kept and a portion is missing. The profile covers 15,000 to 20,000 clones, with roughly 36% appearing a single time and about 2% taken by the ten largest. Sample: alloreactive CD4+ T cells from a mixed lymphocyte reaction culture, taken before transplantation. Documented subset: CFSE-low proliferating T cells sorted from roughly six-day pre-transplant mixed lymphocyte reaction (GvH or HvG direction). The genes are TRBV5-1 and TRBJ1-4, with D hard to call. This TCR derives from a human patient who was an organ donor for intestinal transplantation. In DNA, the CDR3 is TGCGCCAGCGTATTCGATGACCAGGCAACTAATGAAAAACTGTTTTTT. This gives the protein CASVFDDQATNEKLFF.